These 13 T cell receptor beta chains originate from one sample sequenced in a study of blood T cell repertoires in COVID-19. Libraries were prepared by immunoSEQ multiplex PCR; TCRdb keeps only in-frame clonotypes and omits some of them. Of 150,000 to 200,000 clones listed, under 90% are singletons. Sequenced material: peripheral blood. Every receptor here comes from a woman in her seventies with COVID-19, enrolled during active disease.

The count of this clone is one. The CDR3 loop is CASSPDRKREQYV. CDR3 coding DNA: TGTGCCAGCAGCCCCGACAGGAAGCGCGAGCAGTACGTC. The chain uses TRBV6-5 and TRBJ2-7; tentatively, D is TRBD1 (6 bases). V was pared by 6 bases and J by 6 bases, with 15 bases between. The germline gives CDR1 MNHEY, CDR2 SVGAGI. The CDR3 sequence is 13 residues long.

On this clone itself: At the DNA level, this CDR3 is encoded by other sequences in the same sample as well. This chain links TRBV5-1 with TRBJ2-5; no clear D gene. Trimming removed 0 bases at V and 4 bases at J, with 4 bases between. Germline assignment: CDR1 SGHRS and CDR2 YFSETQ. The CDR3 spans 12 residues. Written as DNA, the CDR3 is TGCGCCAGCAGCTTGGATCGAGAGACCCAGTACTTC. As protein: CASSLDRETQYF.

This rearrangement joins TRBV7-8 to TRBJ2-5; possibly TRBD1 for D (6 bases). This CDR3 has 16 residues. Trimming took off 1 base at V and 1 base at J, with 13 bases between the two ends. Germline CDR1 reads SGHVS; CDR2 reads FQNEAQ. Written as DNA, the CDR3 is TGTGCCAGCAGCTTAGACCCCAGGGGCCCCCAAGAGACCCAGTACTTC. It specifies CASSLDPRGPQETQYF.

The rearrangement joins TRBV30 to TRBJ1-1, with D hard to call. This CDR3 has 13 residues. From germline, CDR1 is GTSNPN and CDR2 SVGIG (reference sequence). Trimming shortened V by 5 bases and J by 5 bases, and 15 bases separated the two germline ends. The CDR3 region has the DNA TGTGCCTGGTTTAGATGGGAGGTGACTGAAGCTTTCTTT. Translated, it gives CAWFRWEVTEAFF.

This clone is a singleton in its sample. Other DNA sequences within the sample encode an identical CDR3. The chain carries TRBV10-3 and TRBJ1-1; the D gene is possibly TRBD1 (5 bases). Germline assignment: CDR1 ENHRY and CDR2 SYGVKD. The CDR3 extends over 13 amino acids. Between the trimmed V and J ends, which lost 4 bases and 0 bases, there was a span of 6 bases. The CDR3, as DNA: TGTGCCATCAGTGGACAGCTGAACACTGAAGCTTTCTTT. Residues: CAISGQLNTEAFF.

This rearrangement joins TRBV7-7 to TRBJ2-1; TRBD1 agrees at 9 bases. This CDR3 is 15 amino acids long. The junction had 2 bases not matched to a gene; V was cut back by 5 bases and J by 0 bases. Germline CDR1 is SSHAT and CDR2 is FNYEAQ (reference sequence). CDR3 DNA sequence: TGTGCCAGCAGCCTGGGACAGGGCTCCTACAATGAGCAGTTCTTC. This codes for CASSLGQGSYNEQFF.

This sequence joins TRBV7-9 and TRBJ1-2; 8 positions agree with TRBD1. The germline V gene encodes CDR1 SEHNR and CDR2 FQNEAQ (reference sequence). The CDR3 length is 15 residues. Trimming at V came to 1 base and at J to 8 bases, leaving 9 bases not matched to a gene. The DNA for the CDR3 is TGTGCCAGCAGCTTAGGGGCAGGGGGCCTCTTGGGCTACACCTTC. It translates to CASSLGAGGLLGYTF.

V usage is TRBV9 and J usage is TRBJ2-1, with D possibly TRBD2 on 6 matching bases. Germline lookup yields CDR1 SGDLS and CDR2 YYNGEE. The CDR3 is 16 amino acids. V was trimmed by 4 bases and J by 6 bases, leaving 20 bases between them. CDR3 sequence: CASSKVVVAAINEQFF. The CDR3 DNA sequence: TGTGCCAGCAGCAAAGTTGTGGTAGCGGCTATCAATGAGCAGTTCTTC.

The chain is built from TRBV7-3 and TRBJ2-3; a weak D match, TRBD2 (6 bases). Germline V gives CDR1 SGHTA, CDR2 FQGTGA. V gave up 5 bases and J gave up 3 bases, with 15 bases separating them. CDR3 length equals 15 residues. CDR3 sequence (DNA): TGTGCCAGCAGCCCAACTAGCATCCGGACAGATACGCAGTATTTT. Translating it yields CASSPTSIRTDTQYF.

This chain uses TRBV30 with TRBJ1-6; D gene uncertain. CDR3 length equals 14 residues. V lost 3 bases to trimming and J lost 7 bases, with 13 bases between them. Germline CDR1 GTSNPN, CDR2 SVGIG (reference sequence). CDR3 DNA: TGTGCCTGGAGCGAATTTACGGGGAATTCACCCCTCCACTTT. Translating gives CAWSEFTGNSPLHF.

Turning to this clone: Other DNA sequences of this sample code for an identical CDR3. V usage is TRBV5-1 and J usage is TRBJ1-2; 7 positions match TRBD1. J was trimmed by 0 bases and V by 4 bases; bases with no gene match: 3. This CDR3 is built from 14 residues. The germline V gene has CDR1 SGHRS and CDR2 YFSETQ. CDR3 bases: TGCGCCAGCAGCCCTGGGACAGCTAACTATGGCTACACCTTC. It codes for CASSPGTANYGYTF. The complete variable domain, with remaining parts taken from reference TRBV5-1 and TRBJ1-2, reads KAGVTQTPRYLIKTRGQQVTLSCSPISGHRSVSWYQQTPGQGLQFLFEYFSETQRNKGNFPGRFSGRQFSNSRSEMNVSTLELGDSALYLCASSPGTANYGYTFGSGTRLTVV.

This clone was recorded only once. The CDR3 DNA sequence: TGTGCCAGCCAGAGGGGGTCCCAAGCTTTCTTT. This gives the protein CASQRGSQAFF. The chain has TRBV6-5 and TRBJ1-1; tentative D call: TRBD1 (6 bases). The V end lost 8 bases, the J end lost 9 bases, and 13 bases lay between the germline ends. The CDR3 is 11 residues long. CDR1 MNHEY and CDR2 SVGAGI come from the germline V gene.

J is TRBJ1-1 and V is TRBV25-1; no reliable D call. The CDR3 runs 14 residues. With 5 bases removed from V and 4 bases from J, the gap between germline ends came to 14 bases. Germline CDR1 MGHDK, CDR2 SYGVNS. CDR3 protein: CASSLASQITEAFF. In nucleotides, the CDR3 is TGTGCCAGCAGTCTCGCGTCCCAAATCACTGAAGCTTTCTTT. Drawing the rest from reference TRBV25-1 and TRBJ1-1, the complete variable domain is EADIYQTPRYLVIGTGKKITLECSQTMGHDKMYWYQQDPGMELHLIHYSYGVNSTEKGDLSSESTVSRIRTEHFPLTLESARPSHTSQYLCASSLASQITEAFFGQGTRLTVV.